Reported below is one T cell receptor beta chain. These data originate in a study of shared clonotypes between healthy human individuals. Study overall: Aged 18 to 49, the donors were two women and a few men.

Assay execution took place at the deep level. Assay used: immunoSEQ multiplex PCR; TCRdb lists only in-frame clones, some missing. The repertoire includes about 480,000 clones, 60% to 80% of them detected once, and around 13% sits in the top ten. Trimming stripped 1 base from V and 0 bases from J, with 4 bases between. In germline, CDR1 is SNHLY, CDR2 FYNNEI. This CDR3 has 13 residues. The sequence derives from a woman aged 40 to 49 in good health. Some clones in this sample may be carry-over from other donors' samples. J is TRBJ2-7 and V is TRBV2; D is ambiguous. Sequencing was performed on PBMCs. CDR3 protein: CASSEGYSYEQYF. CDR3 DNA: TGTGCCAGCAGTGAAGGGTACTCCTACGAGCAGTACTTC. The full variable domain, completed using reference TRBV2 and TRBJ2-7, is EPEVTQTPSHQVTQMGQEVILRCVPISNHLYFYWYRQILGQKVEFLVSFYNNEISEKSEIFDDQFSVERPDGSNFTLKIRSTKLEDSAMYFCASSEGYSYEQYFGPGTRLTVT.